This T cell receptor (beta chain) derives from a study of Ad26.COV2.S vaccination and SARS-CoV-2 variants. Across the whole study: Donor got 5x10^10 or 1x10^11 viral particles of Ad26.COV2.S. Study conclusions and caveats: Substantial breadth was reported for post-vaccination spike-specific CD8+ and CD4+ T cells. Individuals receiving vaccine had higher spike-specific TCR breadth than placebo recipients did. Measures of TCR breadth and depth may have fallen short of total T cell responses.

Regarding treatment: approximately 18 received Ad26.COV2.S at low or high dose, single or two shots; several received placebo; per-sample allocation not given. Sample collection was performed on day 63 after the first vaccine or placebo injection. V gave up 2 bases and J gave up 3 bases; unmatched junction bases: 12. CDR1 and CDR2 from the germline V gene are SGHVS and FQNEAQ. The CDR3 is made up of 17 amino acids. Sequencing used immunoSEQ multiplex PCR; TCRdb keeps in-frame clones, though not all of them. This table has 350,000 to 400,000 clones, 80% to 90% appearing once. A remark on this clone: Its specificity is unknown.

The sequence was obtained from a person aged 18-65 years who received the Ad26.COV2.S COVID-19 vaccine or a placebo. This chain joins TRBV7-8 and TRBJ1-1; TRBD1 aligns across 7 bases. The sample in question was peripheral blood, obtained in a trial of Ad26.COV2.S vaccine versus placebo. CDR3 residues: CASSLNRIRGGDTEAFF. The CDR3 region has the DNA TGTGCCAGCAGCTTAAACAGAATCAGGGGGGGGGACACTGAAGCTTTCTTT.